One sample yielded the 30 T cell receptor beta chains listed below, sequenced in a study of shared clonotypes between healthy human individuals. The table came from immunoSEQ multiplex PCR; TCRdb's copy has only in-frame clones and leaves some out. In the table there are some 2.1 million clones, 90% to 95% of which are singletons. Specimen: naive CD4+ T cells sorted from blood. Documented subset: CD45RA+ positively selected. The receptors originated from a man between 18 and 29 years old in good health.

The chain couples TRBV5-4 to TRBJ2-7; 8 positions match TRBD1. The germline CDR1 and CDR2 sequences are SGHNT and YYREEE (reference sequence). The CDR3 covers 14 residues. With V trimmed by 4 bases and J by 2 bases, 5 bases remained unmatched. The CDR3 sequence: CASSRTGTPYEQYF. CDR3 DNA: TGTGCCAGCAGCAGGACAGGGACCCCCTACGAGCAGTACTTC.

The chain links TRBV30 to TRBJ2-7; the match to TRBD1 covers 8 bases. CDR1 is GTSNPN, CDR2 SVGIG, per germline (reference sequence). The CDR3 is 15 residues long. Unmatched junction bases numbered 9, after V lost 0 bases and J lost 5 bases. The CDR3 region has the DNA TGTGCCTGGAGTGTACGGGCAGGGGGCGGGAACGAGCAGTACTTC. This translates into CAWSVRAGGGNEQYF.

The genes are TRBV5-6 and TRBJ2-5, with D hard to call. Trimming left V 0 bases short and J 4 bases short, with 13 bases between. There are 15 residues in the CDR3. Germline V CDR1 and CDR2: SGHDT, YYEEEE. CDR3 coding DNA: TGTGCCAGCAGCTTGGGACGGCTTGGGTCAGAGACCCAGTACTTC. Translation: CASSLGRLGSETQYF.

This clone was counted a single time. This chain connects TRBV5-1 to TRBJ2-7; TRBD1 might be the D (6 bases). CDR1 is SGHRS, CDR2 YFSETQ, per germline. The CDR3 is 17 amino acids. V dropped 4 bases and J dropped 3 bases, with 23 bases sitting between them. The CDR3 sequence: CASSPSRGPRGLYEQYF. The CDR3 DNA follows: TGCGCCAGCAGCCCCTCCAGGGGCCCTCGAGGCCTCTACGAGCAGTACTTC.

In regard to this clone: The junction departs from the called germline gene at one end, perhaps through a read error. The V call is TRBV7-7, the J call TRBJ2-2; D may be TRBD1 (5 bases). The germline CDR1 and CDR2 sequences are SSHAT and FNYEAQ (reference sequence). The CDR3 runs 14 residues. CDR3 in DNA: TGTGCTAGCAGCCCCCAAGGGGACACCGGGGAGCTGTTTTTT. Translated: CASSPQGDTGELFF.

The chain uses TRBV7-9 and TRBJ1-4, with no clear D. The CDR3 length is 13 residues. V was trimmed by 2 bases and J by 5 bases, leaving 6 bases between them. CDR1 and CDR2 from the germline V gene are SEHNR and FQNEAQ (reference sequence). The CDR3 nucleotides are TGTGCCAGCAGCTTAACGGAGAATGAAAAACTGTTTTTT. Protein product: CASSLTENEKLFF.

The chain joins TRBV5-1 to TRBJ1-1; D not resolved. This CDR3 is 17 amino acids long. Per germline, CDR1 SGHRS and CDR2 YFSETQ. Trimming shortened V by 3 bases and J by 1 base, and 19 bases separated the two germline ends. In DNA form, the CDR3 reads TGCGCCAGCAGCTCCGGCCAAGTGGAGCTGGGGAACACTGAAGCTTTCTTT. Translated: CASSSGQVELGNTEAFF.

A few counts support this clone. The chain links TRBV19 to TRBJ1-2; D is unresolved. This CDR3 is built from 15 residues. Germline CDR1 and CDR2: LNHDA and SQIVND (reference sequence). The ends were cut back, 3 bases at V and 3 bases at J, with 14 bases in the middle. The CDR3 nucleotides are TGTGCCAGTAGTATCAGGCCAGGCCCTTACTATGGCTACACCTTC. Translated, it gives CASSIRPGPYYGYTF. Full variable domain (rest looked up from reference TRBV19 and TRBJ1-2): DGGITQSPKYLFRKEGQNVTLSCEQNLNHDAMYWYRQDPGQGLRLIYYSQIVNDFQKGDIAEGYSVSREKKESFPLTVTSAQKNPTAFYLCASSIRPGPYYGYTFGSGTRLTVV.

The V gene is TRBV29-1, the J gene TRBJ2-7; D is perhaps TRBD2 (5 bases). The germline CDR1 and CDR2 sequences are SQVTM and ANQGSEA. The V gene lost 0 bases and the J gene lost 5 bases, with 14 bases spanning the gap. The CDR3 contains 14 residues. The CDR3 region is CSVEDGDFGDEQYF. The CDR3 DNA is TGCAGCGTTGAAGATGGGGATTTCGGGGACGAGCAGTACTTC.

In its sample, this clone was seen once. V is TRBV19 and J is TRBJ1-3; 8 bases fit TRBD1. J was trimmed by 0 bases and V by 8 bases; bases with no gene match: 12. Germline lookup yields CDR1 LNHDA and CDR2 SQIVND (reference sequence). This CDR3 region has 17 residues. CDR3 loop: CASSGTGSGSSGNTIYF. The CDR3 nucleotides are TGTGCCAGTTCCGGGACAGGATCTGGGTCCTCTGGAAACACCATATATTTT.

To note about this clone: Just one base apart from a much larger clone, this may be a read error. V usage is TRBV6-5 and J usage is TRBJ1-1; TRBD1 matches at 7 bases. J lost 0 bases, V lost 6 bases, and 1 base had no gene match. The CDR3 has 13 residues. The germline V gene encodes CDR1 MNHEY and CDR2 SVGAGI. The CDR3 DNA follows: TGTGCCAGCAGAGGACAGGTGAACACTGAAGCTTTCTTT. Protein sequence: CASRGQVNTEAFF.

As regards this clone: The same CDR3 arises from other DNA sequences in this sample as well. The CDR3 nucleotides are TGTGCCAGCTCCAGGACAGGGGGAGGAAATCAGCCCCAGCATTTT. Protein sequence: CASSRTGGGNQPQHF. The chain combines TRBV18 with TRBJ1-5; 10 bases fit TRBD1. With 6 bases clipped from V and 4 bases from J, the junction kept 6 bases outside the gene matches. The CDR3 is 15 amino acids. Per germline, CDR1 KGHSH and CDR2 LQKENI.

The chain links TRBV13 to TRBJ1-1, with D maybe TRBD1 (5 bases). Germline V lookup: CDR1 PRHDT, CDR2 FYEKMQ (reference sequence). Trimming took 2 bases from V and 11 from J, leaving 15 bases between them. The CDR3 sequence is 13 residues long. The CDR3 coding sequence is TGTGCCAGCAGCTTACACACCAACCGACAGGCTTTCTTT. Translating gives CASSLHTNRQAFF.

V usage is TRBV6-5 and J usage is TRBJ1-2; D is uncertain. Germline CDR1 MNHEY, CDR2 SVGAGI. This CDR3 contains 12 residues. Trimming took off 5 bases at V and 2 bases at J, with 6 bases between the two ends. The CDR3 nucleotides read TGTGCCAGCAGTGGACGGAACTATGGCTACACCTTC. Protein sequence: CASSGRNYGYTF.

The V gene is TRBV4-1, the J gene TRBJ2-2; tentative D call: TRBD1 (5 bases). Trimming cost V 6 bases and J 5 bases, with 19 bases left between them. The CDR3 covers 16 residues. Germline CDR1 and CDR2: MGHRA and YSYEKL. The CDR3 DNA follows: TGCGCCAGCAGAAGGACACGAGAGATACTTACCGGGGAGCTGTTTTTT. It specifies CASRRTREILTGELFF.

The CDR3 DNA reads as TGTGCCAGCAGCTTCCGGACCCCCGGGAACTATGGCTACACCTTC. Translated: CASSFRTPGNYGYTF. The rearrangement links TRBV5-4 to TRBJ1-2; D is unresolved. This CDR3 has 15 amino acids. Trimming took 2 bases from V and 2 from J, leaving 13 bases between them. CDR1 and CDR2 from the germline V gene are SGHNT and YYREEE (reference sequence).

V usage is TRBV7-2 and J usage is TRBJ1-1; D gene unclear. V lost 1 base and J lost 7, with 10 bases in between. The CDR3 totals 13 residues. In germline, CDR1 is SGHTA, CDR2 FQGNSA. The CDR3 loop is CASSLGWQSEAFF. The DNA of the CDR3 is TGTGCCAGCAGCTTAGGTTGGCAGAGTGAAGCTTTCTTT.

The chain joins TRBV6-5 to TRBJ2-5; TRBD2 might be the D (6 bases). V gave up 7 bases and J gave up 4 bases, with 16 bases separating them. The CDR3 spans 14 residues. Germline V gene data show CDR1 as MNHEY and CDR2 as SVGAGI. CDR3 nucleotides: TGTGCCAGCACCACCGGAGGGATGCTAGAGACCCAGTACTTC. Its translation is CASTTGGMLETQYF.

In regard to this clone: Other nucleotide sequences in the sample specify the same CDR3. As DNA, the CDR3 is TGTGCCAGCAGTGAAGCGGCAGGGAGGCCCCAGCATTTT. Translating gives CASSEAAGRPQHF. The chain employs TRBV6-1 and TRBJ1-5, with D perhaps matching TRBD1 (5 bases). Trimming stripped 0 bases from V and 9 bases from J, with 9 bases between. CDR1 is MNHNS and CDR2 is SASEGT in the germline V gene. The CDR3 length is 13 residues.

The chain employs TRBV19 and TRBJ1-4; a weak D match, TRBD1 (5 bases). The CDR3 is 14 amino acids. Germline V gives CDR1 LNHDA, CDR2 SQIVND (reference sequence). V was pared by 8 bases and J by 1 base, with 11 bases between. DNA of the CDR3: TGTGCCAGTGGGACTGAATTAACTAATGAAAAACTGTTTTTT. Its translation is CASGTELTNEKLFF.

DNA for the CDR3: TGTGCCAGCAGCCTCCGCTACGCGGGAGGACCCCCCGATACGCAGTATTTT. As protein: CASSLRYAGGPPDTQYF. The genes are TRBV5-4 and TRBJ2-3; 8 positions match TRBD2. The CDR3 length is 17 residues. The germline CDR1 and CDR2 sequences are SGHNT and YYREEE (reference sequence). V lost 4 bases to trimming and J lost 6 bases; unmatched junction nucleotides: 16.

V and J are TRBV2 and TRBJ2-2, with 9 bases aligning to TRBD1. Germline assignment: CDR1 SNHLY and CDR2 FYNNEI. The CDR3 contains 15 residues. Trimming cost V 5 bases and J 5 bases; bases outside gene matches: 6. The CDR3 region has the DNA TGTGCCAGCAGTCGGGGACAGGGAAGGACCGGGGAGCTGTTTTTT. The encoded protein is CASSRGQGRTGELFF.

V gene TRBV5-1 combines with J gene TRBJ2-7; 7 bases map to TRBD1. V was clipped by 4 bases and J by 2 bases; unmatched bases: 9. Germline-derived CDR1 and CDR2 are SGHRS and YFSETQ. The CDR3 length is 15 residues. The CDR3 sequence: CASSVSTGYPYEQYF. The CDR3 nucleotides are TGCGCCAGCAGCGTCTCGACAGGGTACCCCTACGAGCAGTACTTC. Complete variable domain (other parts from reference TRBV5-1 and TRBJ2-7): KAGVTQTPRYLIKTRGQQVTLSCSPISGHRSVSWYQQTPGQGLQFLFEYFSETQRNKGNFPGRFSGRQFSNSRSEMNVSTLELGDSALYLCASSVSTGYPYEQYFGPGTRLTVT.

The rearrangement uses TRBV19 and TRBJ2-7; D not certain. V lost 5 bases and J 2 bases, leaving 10 bases between the germline ends. This CDR3 spans 13 amino acids. Germline values: CDR1 LNHDA, CDR2 SQIVND (reference sequence). This chain's CDR3 is CASSPSLAYEQYF. In DNA form, the CDR3 reads TGTGCCAGTAGTCCCTCCTTAGCCTACGAGCAGTACTTC.

The genes are TRBV11-2 and TRBJ2-3; D is ambiguous. V was shortened by 2 bases and J by 0 bases, with 12 bases between the two germline ends. The CDR3 has 16 amino acids. Germline lookup yields CDR1 SGHAT and CDR2 FQNNGV. The CDR3 sequence: CASSLPEHPSTDTQYF. The DNA of the CDR3 is TGTGCCAGCAGCTTACCGGAACACCCTAGCACAGATACGCAGTATTTT.

The gene calls are TRBV11-2 and TRBJ2-7, with D possibly being TRBD1 (5 bases). Looked up from germline, CDR1 is SGHAT and CDR2 is FQNNGV. The CDR3 contains 15 residues. The V end was cut by 3 bases, the J end by 3 bases, with 15 bases between. The CDR3: CASSFGQDTFYEQYF. The CDR3 coding sequence is TGTGCCAGCAGCTTTGGCCAGGACACCTTCTACGAGCAGTACTTC.

The V and J genes are TRBV7-9 and TRBJ1-2; D unclear. The V end was cut by 0 bases, the J end by 2 bases, with 10 bases between. This CDR3 is built from 15 residues. Per the germline V gene, CDR1 is SEHNR and CDR2 is FQNEAQ (reference sequence). This CDR3 is CASSLAGPRNYGYTF. The CDR3 DNA is TGTGCCAGCAGCTTAGCAGGGCCGCGGAACTATGGCTACACCTTC.

This rearrangement joins TRBV1 to TRBJ2-6. TRBV1 is tagged as a pseudogene. The CDR3 runs 16 residues. The CDR3: CTSSQSPTRGANVLTF. In DNA, the CDR3 is TGCACCAGCAGCCAATCCCCGACCCGGGGGGCCAACGTCCTGACTTTC.

The rearrangement links TRBV5-6 to TRBJ2-2; D remains unclear. The CDR3 loop spans 15 amino acids. With 0 bases removed from V and 4 bases from J, the gap between germline ends came to 10 bases. Germline V gives CDR1 SGHDT, CDR2 YYEEEE. This chain's CDR3 is CASSLETVFTGELFF. In DNA, the CDR3 is TGTGCCAGCAGCTTGGAAACAGTCTTCACCGGGGAGCTGTTTTTT.

This sequence joins TRBV19 and TRBJ2-1, with D perhaps matching TRBD2 (7 bases). The germline V gene has CDR1 LNHDA and CDR2 SQIVND (reference sequence). V gave up 6 bases and J gave up 4 bases, with 16 bases separating them. CDR3 length: 15 amino acids. The CDR3 here is CASRKMAGAYNEQFF. The CDR3 DNA sequence: TGTGCCAGTAGAAAAATGGCGGGGGCTTACAATGAGCAGTTCTTC.